One sample yielded the 8 T cell receptor beta chains listed below, sequenced in a study of T cells after posttransplantation cyclophosphamide. A marrow graft followed busulfan-fludarabine conditioning, with cyclophosphamide on days +3 and +4. This table comes from immunoSEQ multiplex PCR, and its TCRdb copy is limited to in-frame clones, with some not included. The repertoire has fewer than 4,000 clones, none seen only once; the ten largest take around a quarter. The source material was PBMCs, sampled 84 days after allogeneic stem cell transplant with posttransplant cyclophosphamide. All receptors come from a female patient aged 40 to 55 who received an allogeneic stem cell transplant from a related donor, was CMV-positive, and had no GVHD. The T cells may partly be graft donor cells.

This clone appeared many times. This chain links TRBV7-9 with TRBJ2-7, with 12 positions matching TRBD1. Germline CDR1 and CDR2: SEHNR and FQNEAQ (reference sequence). This CDR3 region has 16 residues. Losses at the gene ends were 1 base for V and 6 bases for J; bases not matched to a gene: 7. The CDR3 here is CASSLGGSGQGAEQYF. DNA for the CDR3: TGTGCCAGCAGCTTAGGGGGGTCGGGACAGGGGGCCGAGCAGTACTTC.

This clone was counted at least ten times. The genes are TRBV27 and TRBJ2-3, with TRBD1 matching 8 bases. The V gene's germline CDR1 is MNHEY and CDR2 SMNVEV (reference sequence). The CDR3 totals 15 residues. Trimming took 8 bases from V and 4 from J; bases not matched to a gene: 11. CDR3 loop: CASRFYRGVPDTQYF. The CDR3 nucleotides are TGTGCCAGCCGATTCTACAGGGGGGTTCCAGATACGCAGTATTTT.

This clone was found many times. The chain combines TRBV12-3 or TRBV12-4 with TRBJ1-2; 8 bases fit TRBD1. V trimming: 3 bases; J trimming: 8 bases; junction bases outside the gene matches: 5. The CDR3 length is 13 residues. Written as DNA, the CDR3 is TGTGCCAGCAGTTTTCCGGACAGGGCAGGCTACACCTTC. This sequence encodes CASSFPDRAGYTF.

In its sample, this clone was seen many times. This rearrangement joins TRBV28 to TRBJ1-5, with D perhaps TRBD1 (6 bases). This CDR3 is 14 amino acids long. Germline loops: CDR1 MDHEN, CDR2 SYDVKM. V lost 6 bases, J lost 3 bases, and 12 bases lay in between. The CDR3 here is CASRIRQANQPQHF. The CDR3 DNA is TGTGCCAGCAGGATAAGACAGGCCAATCAGCCCCAGCATTTT.

This clone was recorded a few times. A much larger clonotype is one base distant, so this may be a read error. Other DNA sequences from this sample encode an identical CDR3 as well. The chain has TRBV9 and TRBJ2-7; TRBD1 matches 9 bases. V gave up 8 bases and J gave up 2 bases; unmatched junction bases: 11. Germline values: CDR1 SGDLS, CDR2 YYNGEE. CDR3 size: 15 residues. The CDR3 nucleotides read TGTGCCAGTATTTTCGGACAGGGGACGGCCTACGAGCAGTACTTC. It yields the protein CASIFGQGTAYEQYF.

Many counts were recorded for this clone. The rearrangement links TRBV4-3 to TRBJ2-7; no firm D call. CDR3 length: 13 amino acids. Germline lookup yields CDR1 LGHNA and CDR2 YSLEER. Trimming took off 0 bases at V and 6 bases at J, with 9 bases between the two ends. DNA for the CDR3: TGCGCCAGCAGCCAAGATTTATTGGCCGAGCAGTACTTC. Translated, it gives CASSQDLLAEQYF.

At least ten counts were recorded for this clone. The chain carries TRBV7-9 and TRBJ2-3; maybe TRBD1 (6 bases). The CDR3 is made up of 14 amino acids. Germline V lookup: CDR1 SEHNR, CDR2 FQNEAQ (reference sequence). Trimming took off 4 bases at V and 6 bases at J, with 14 bases between the two ends. This chain's CDR3 is CASSSSGHPDTQYF. The CDR3 bases are TGTGCCAGCAGCTCCTCGGGACATCCGGATACGCAGTATTTT.

Ten or more counts support this clone. This chain connects TRBV6-5 to TRBJ1-2; D not resolved. The CDR3 consists of 16 residues. Between the trimmed V and J ends, which lost 3 bases and 0 bases, there was a span of 14 bases. Germline values: CDR1 MNHEY, CDR2 SVGAGI. DNA for the CDR3: TGTGCCAGCAGTTATCTATCCGGGTCTTCTAACTATGGCTACACCTTC. Its protein is CASSYLSGSSNYGYTF.